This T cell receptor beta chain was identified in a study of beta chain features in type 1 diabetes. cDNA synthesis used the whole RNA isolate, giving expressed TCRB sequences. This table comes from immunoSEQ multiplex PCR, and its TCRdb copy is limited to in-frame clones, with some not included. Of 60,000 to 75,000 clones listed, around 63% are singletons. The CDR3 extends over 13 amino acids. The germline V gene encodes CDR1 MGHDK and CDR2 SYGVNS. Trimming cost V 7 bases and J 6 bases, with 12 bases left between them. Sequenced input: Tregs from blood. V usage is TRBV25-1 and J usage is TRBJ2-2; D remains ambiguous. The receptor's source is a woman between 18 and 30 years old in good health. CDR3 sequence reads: CASKRDLPGELFF. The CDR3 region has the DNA TGTGCCAGCAAGCGAGATCTTCCCGGGGAGCTGTTTTTT.